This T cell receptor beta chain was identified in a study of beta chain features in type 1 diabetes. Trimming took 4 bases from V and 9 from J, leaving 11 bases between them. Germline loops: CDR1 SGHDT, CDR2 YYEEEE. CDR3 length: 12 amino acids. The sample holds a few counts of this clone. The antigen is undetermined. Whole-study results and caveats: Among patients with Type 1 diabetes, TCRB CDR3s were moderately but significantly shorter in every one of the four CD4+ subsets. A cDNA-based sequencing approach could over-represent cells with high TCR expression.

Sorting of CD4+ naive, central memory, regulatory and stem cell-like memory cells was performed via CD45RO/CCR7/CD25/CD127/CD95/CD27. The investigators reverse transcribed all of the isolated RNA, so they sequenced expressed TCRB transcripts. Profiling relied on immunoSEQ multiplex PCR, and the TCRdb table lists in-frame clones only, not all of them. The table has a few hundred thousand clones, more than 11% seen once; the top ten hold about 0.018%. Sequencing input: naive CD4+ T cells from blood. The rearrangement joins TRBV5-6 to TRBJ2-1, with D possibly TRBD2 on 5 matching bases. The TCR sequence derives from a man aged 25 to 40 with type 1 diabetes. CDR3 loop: CASSRRTGEQFF. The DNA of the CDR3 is TGTGCCAGCAGCCGGAGGACCGGTGAGCAGTTCTTC. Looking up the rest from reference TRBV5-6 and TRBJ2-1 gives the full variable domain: DAGVTQSPTHLIKTRGQQVTLRCSPKSGHDTVSWYQQALGQGPQFIFQYYEEEERQRGNFPDRFSGHQFPNYSSELNVNALLLGDSALYLCASSRRTGEQFFGPGTRLTVL.